The 24 T cell receptor beta chains listed next were all sequenced from one sample in a study of blood T cell repertoires in COVID-19. Assay used: immunoSEQ multiplex PCR; TCRdb lists only in-frame clones, some missing. The table lists more than 50,000 clones, around 90% of them singletons. The sequencing input was peripheral blood. The receptors were sampled from a human donor in a cohort sampled during active COVID-19.

The genes are TRBV11-3 and TRBJ1-2; a possible D gene is TRBD1 (5 bases). The CDR3 length is 12 residues. Germline V gives CDR1 SGHNT, CDR2 YENEEA. Trimming removed 5 bases at V and 7 bases at J, with 11 bases between. CDR3 residues: CASSPGQGGYTF. The CDR3 DNA follows: TGTGCCAGCAGCCCCGGTCAGGGTGGCTACACCTTC.

The chain has TRBV6-2 or TRBV6-3 and TRBJ2-3, with TRBD1 matching over 9 bases. Germline V gene sequence: CDR1 MNHEY, CDR2 SVGEGT. Unmatched junction bases numbered 1, after V lost 2 bases and J lost 1 base. The CDR3 runs 15 residues. As DNA, the CDR3 is TGTGCCAGCAGTTACGGGACAGGGCGCACAGATACGCAGTATTTT. It encodes CASSYGTGRTDTQYF.

The sample holds a few counts of this clone. This chain uses TRBV10-3 with TRBJ2-7, with 13 bases lining up with TRBD2. This CDR3 has 13 residues. Trimming cost V 10 bases and J 4 bases; bases outside gene matches: 4. Per germline, CDR1 ENHRY and CDR2 SYGVKD. The DNA for the CDR3 is TGTGCCACCGGGACTAGCGGGATGTACGAGCAGTACTTC. It is translated as CATGTSGMYEQYF.

This clone was detected only a few times. This sequence joins TRBV4-3 and TRBJ1-2, with 7 bases that match TRBD1. This CDR3 has 16 residues. V was pared by 0 bases and J by 4 bases, with 8 bases of the junction left unmatched. CDR1 is LGHNA and CDR2 is YSLEER in the germline V gene. DNA of the CDR3: TGCGCCAGCAGCCAAGATCGATCAGGGGGGAGCTATGGCTACACCTTC. Translated: CASSQDRSGGSYGYTF.

The J gene is TRBJ1-2, the V gene TRBV6-5; 7 bases fit TRBD1. Germline assignment: CDR1 MNHEY and CDR2 SVGAGI. This CDR3 has 14 residues. V gave up 0 bases and J gave up 4 bases; unmatched junction bases: 2. The CDR3 loop reads CASSYSDRFYGYTF. The CDR3, as DNA: TGTGCCAGCAGTTACTCGGACAGGTTCTATGGCTACACCTTC.

The V gene is TRBV19, the J gene TRBJ2-7; 7 nucleotides match TRBD1. V was clipped by 2 bases and J by 0 bases; unmatched bases: 7. The CDR3 contains 16 residues. Germline V gene sequence: CDR1 LNHDA, CDR2 SQIVND (reference sequence). CDR3 in DNA: TGTGCCAGTAGTATATCACCGGGACAGACCTCCTACGAGCAGTACTTC. Amino acids: CASSISPGQTSYEQYF.

The J gene is TRBJ2-7, the V gene TRBV5-1; TRBD1 is a possible D gene (5 bases). The CDR3 length is 16 residues. V was pared by 0 bases and J by 5 bases, with 18 bases between. Germline CDR1 reads SGHRS; CDR2 reads YFSETQ. In nucleotides, the CDR3 is TGCGCCAGCAGCTTGGACCGCTCAGGGATAAGTCACGAGCAGTACTTC. Amino acid sequence: CASSLDRSGISHEQYF.

The chain couples TRBV14 to TRBJ2-3; TRBD2 aligns across 13 bases. CDR3 size: 20 residues. The V gene's germline CDR1 is SGHDN and CDR2 FVKESK. V shed 0 bases, J shed 3 bases, and the junction held 12 bases outside the gene matches. CDR3 DNA: TGTGCCAGCAGCCAAGACATTATCGGACGGACTAGCGGGAGTACAGATACGCAGTATTTT. Translated, it gives CASSQDIIGRTSGSTDTQYF.

CDR3 amino acids: CASRMTGGSYEQYF. CDR3 in DNA: TGTGCCAGTAGGATGACAGGGGGCTCCTACGAGCAGTACTTC. V gene TRBV19 combines with J gene TRBJ2-7, with 9 bases fitting TRBD1. Germline-derived CDR1 and CDR2 are LNHDA and SQIVND (reference sequence). CDR3 length: 14 amino acids. The ends lost 6 bases at V and 0 bases at J; junction bases unmatched: 3.

The V gene is TRBV19, the J gene TRBJ2-5; 7 positions agree with TRBD2. Trimming took 5 bases from V and 3 from J; bases not matched to a gene: 9. The CDR3 length is 15 residues. The V gene's germline CDR1 is LNHDA and CDR2 SQIVND (reference sequence). CDR3 nucleotides: TGTGCCAGTAGTCCTCTCTTGGCGGGAGAAGAGACCCAGTACTTC. It encodes CASSPLLAGEETQYF.

The chain employs TRBV19 and TRBJ2-5; D might be TRBD2 (6 bases). The CDR3 spans 14 residues. V was trimmed by 1 base and J by 5 bases, leaving 11 bases between them. Per the germline V gene, CDR1 is LNHDA and CDR2 is SQIVND (reference sequence). The CDR3 sequence: CASSIVGGRETQYF. DNA of the CDR3: TGTGCCAGTAGTATAGTCGGAGGGCGGGAGACCCAGTACTTC.

The V gene is TRBV29-1, the J gene TRBJ2-7, with 7 bases that match TRBD2. The germline V gene encodes CDR1 SQVTM and CDR2 ANQGSEA. The ends lost 4 bases at V and 3 bases at J; junction bases unmatched: 12. The CDR3 length is 15 residues. The CDR3 spells CSVGSGAGPIYEQYF. CDR3 DNA: TGCAGCGTTGGGAGCGGGGCAGGGCCGATCTACGAGCAGTACTTC.

The chain is built from TRBV5-1 and TRBJ1-2; tentatively, D is TRBD1 (6 bases). V lost 7 bases and J lost 8, with 15 bases in between. Germline V gives CDR1 SGHRS, CDR2 YFSETQ. The CDR3 length is 12 residues. The DNA of the CDR3 is TGCGCCAGCGGCAACAGGGTAGGGGGCTACACCTTC. Amino acid sequence: CASGNRVGGYTF.

V gene TRBV7-3 combines with J gene TRBJ2-2; 7 bases agree with TRBD2. Trimming cost V 4 bases and J 8 bases; bases outside gene matches: 7. Germline V lookup: CDR1 SGHTA, CDR2 FQGTGA. The length of the CDR3 is 14 residues. Here the CDR3 reads CASSSQSGKGELFF. The DNA of the CDR3 is TGTGCCAGCAGCTCTCAAAGCGGGAAAGGGGAGCTGTTTTTT.

The chain employs TRBV2 and TRBJ1-2; TRBD1 aligns across 11 bases. This CDR3 contains 15 residues. In germline, CDR1 is SNHLY, CDR2 FYNNEI. The V gene end was trimmed by 7 bases and the J gene end by 6 bases; junction bases not matched to a gene: 10. CDR3: CASTRLGQGENGYTF. For the CDR3, the DNA is TGTGCCAGCACCCGATTGGGACAGGGGGAGAATGGCTACACCTTC.

V is TRBV10-3 and J is TRBJ2-7, with TRBD2 identical over 9 bases. V shed 1 base and J 5 bases; nucleotides not matched to a gene: 15. The CDR3 runs 18 residues. Germline V gives CDR1 ENHRY, CDR2 SYGVKD. The CDR3 loop is CAISEYPSGGSRRDEQYF. The CDR3 DNA reads TGTGCCATCAGTGAGTATCCCAGCGGGGGGAGCAGGCGGGACGAGCAGTACTTC.

In this sample, this clone turned up once. The chain recombines TRBV10-1 with TRBJ1-2; D perhaps matches TRBD1 (5 bases). Germline loops: CDR1 WNHNN, CDR2 SYGVQD (reference sequence). The CDR3 is 18 amino acids. V was cut by 3 bases and J by 1 base, with 21 bases left in between. The CDR3 reads CASSDPWGRVAGNYGYTF. CDR3 nucleotides: TGCGCCAGCAGTGACCCCTGGGGCAGGGTGGCCGGTAACTATGGCTACACCTTC.

Only one count was recorded for this clone. V usage is TRBV7-9 and J usage is TRBJ1-1, with a tentative D call TRBD1 (6 bases). Germline V gene data show CDR1 as SEHNR and CDR2 as FQNEAQ (reference sequence). V shed 5 bases and J shed 0 bases, with 19 bases lying between them. The CDR3 length is 17 residues. Here the CDR3 DNA reads TGTGCCAGCAGCCGAACCGGGACAATCGGGATGAACACTGAAGCTTTCTTT. Its translation is CASSRTGTIGMNTEAFF.

J is TRBJ1-4 and V is TRBV5-8; possible D gene TRBD1, 5 bases. The V end was cut by 4 bases, the J end by 8 bases, with 21 bases between. The germline CDR1 and CDR2 sequences are SGHTS and YDEGEE. The CDR3 extends over 16 amino acids. The CDR3 region is CASSRGTAHGGEKLFF. The CDR3 coding sequence is TGTGCCAGCAGCCGGGGGACGGCCCATGGAGGCGAAAAACTGTTTTTT.

The CDR3 is CASRTGGGQETQYF. CDR3 sequence (DNA): TGTGCCAGCAGGACCGGGGGGGGACAAGAGACCCAGTACTTC. V usage is TRBV28 and J usage is TRBJ2-5; 8 bases align to TRBD2. With 6 bases clipped from V and 2 bases from J, the junction kept 5 bases outside the gene matches. The CDR3 covers 14 residues. CDR1 is MDHEN, CDR2 SYDVKM, per germline.

This chain links TRBV28 with TRBJ1-1; 7 bases are a match to TRBD1. This CDR3 is built from 14 residues. Trimming took 0 bases from V and 3 from J; bases not matched to a gene: 1. Germline V gene sequence: CDR1 MDHEN, CDR2 SYDVKM. As DNA, the CDR3 is TGTGCCAGCAGTTTATGGCAGGGGGACACTGAAGCTTTCTTT. This encodes CASSLWQGDTEAFF.

The chain has TRBV7-9 and TRBJ2-5, with 8 bases identical to TRBD2. Germline lookup yields CDR1 SEHNR and CDR2 FQNEAQ (reference sequence). The junction had 6 bases not matched to a gene; V was cut back by 2 bases and J by 1 base. The CDR3 totals 16 residues. CDR3 nucleotides: TGTGCCAGCAGCTTACCGCTTCTAGCGGGCCAAGAGACCCAGTACTTC. Amino acid sequence: CASSLPLLAGQETQYF. Complete variable domain (other parts from reference TRBV7-9 and TRBJ2-5): DTGVSQNPRHKITKRGQNVTFRCDPISEHNRLYWYRQTLGQGPEFLTYFQNEAQLEKSRLLSDRFSAERPKGSFSTLEIQRTEQGDSAMYLCASSLPLLAGQETQYFGPGTRLLVL.

V gene TRBV10-3 combines with J gene TRBJ2-5, with 8 positions matching TRBD2. This CDR3 is 18 amino acids long. The V gene end was trimmed by 2 bases and the J gene end by 7 bases; junction bases not matched to a gene: 18. CDR1 and CDR2 (germline): ENHRY, SYGVKD. The CDR3 protein is CAISEIPGLDNSEGTQYF. As DNA, the CDR3 is TGTGCCATCAGTGAGATTCCGGGACTAGACAACTCCGAAGGGACCCAGTACTTC.

The V gene is TRBV12-5, the J gene TRBJ1-6; D is ambiguous. Trimming took 9 bases from V and 3 from J, leaving 12 bases between them. The CDR3 is made up of 14 amino acids. Germline-derived CDR1 and CDR2 are LGHNT and FRNRAP. This CDR3 is CASTLRDYNSPLHF. The CDR3 DNA reads TGTGCTAGCACGCTGAGAGACTATAATTCACCCCTCCACTTT.